These 26 T cell receptor beta chains came from one sample sequenced in a study of Tregs in tolerant kidney transplant recipients. What these receptors recognize is not known. The table came from immunoSEQ multiplex PCR; TCRdb's copy has only in-frame clones and leaves some out. This sample carries fewer than 45,000 clones, 95% to 96% of them seen once, and the ten largest clones take approximately 0.41%. Source material: Tregs from blood cultured with allogeneic cells. These receptors all stem from a human donor in good health.

This chain uses TRBV5-1 with TRBJ1-3; D call uncertain. This CDR3 is built from 16 residues. V was cut by 0 bases and J by 5 bases, with 15 bases left in between. Germline V CDR1 and CDR2: SGHRS, YFSETQ. CDR3 sequence (DNA): TGCGCCAGCAGCTTGGAGCCGGGTACTTGGAGAAACACCATATATTTT. It encodes CASSLEPGTWRNTIYF.

This clone was detected once. This chain joins TRBV11-2 and TRBJ2-1; unclear D gene. The V end was cut by 2 bases, the J end by 4 bases, with 6 bases between. The CDR3 contains 13 residues. CDR1 is SGHAT, CDR2 FQNNGV, per germline. The CDR3 DNA follows: TGTGCCAGCAGCTTAATTGTTTACAATGAGCAGTTCTTC. Translation: CASSLIVYNEQFF.

This chain uses TRBV19 with TRBJ1-3, with D perhaps TRBD1 (5 bases). Trimming left V 3 bases short and J 0 bases short, with 12 bases between. The CDR3 runs to 16 residues. Germline lookup yields CDR1 LNHDA and CDR2 SQIVND (reference sequence). The CDR3 region is CASSIPGHLSGNTIYF. CDR3 in DNA: TGTGCCAGTAGTATCCCCGGACACCTCTCTGGAAACACCATATATTTT.

This chain uses TRBV7-6 with TRBJ2-5; possibly TRBD2 for D (6 bases). V was trimmed by 0 bases and J by 5 bases, leaving 10 bases between them. CDR3 length: 14 residues. Germline assignment: CDR1 SGHVS and CDR2 FNYEAQ. The CDR3 region is CASSLAIGRETQYF. DNA of the CDR3: TGTGCCAGCAGCTTAGCGATAGGGAGGGAGACCCAGTACTTC.

The chain carries TRBV9 and TRBJ1-6; maybe TRBD1 (5 bases). Germline CDR1 reads SGDLS; CDR2 reads YYNGEE. Deletions cut 3 bases from V and 3 bases from J, with 7 bases between. The CDR3 contains 14 residues. The CDR3 loop is CASSAQGYNSPLHF. CDR3 coding DNA: TGTGCCAGCAGCGCCCAGGGCTATAATTCACCCCTCCACTTT.

V usage is TRBV6-1 and J usage is TRBJ1-2; no clear D. Germline-derived CDR1 and CDR2 are MNHNS and SASEGT. The CDR3 is 15 residues long. V was cut by 1 base and J by 8 bases, with 17 bases left in between. The chain's CDR3 is CASSEGTVLSRGYTF. As DNA, the CDR3 is TGTGCCAGCAGTGAAGGGACGGTCCTATCTCGGGGCTACACCTTC.

V and J are TRBV14 and TRBJ2-3; 7 positions match TRBD2. CDR3 size: 15 residues. V gave up 4 bases and J gave up 5 bases; unmatched junction bases: 9. CDR1 and CDR2 (germline): SGHDN, FVKESK. The CDR3: CASSLYRGRGDTQYF. The DNA for the CDR3 is TGTGCCAGCAGCCTCTATAGAGGGAGGGGAGATACGCAGTATTTT. The variable domain in full, with the rest retrieved from reference TRBV14 and TRBJ2-3, is EAGVTQFPSHSVIEKGQTVTLRCDPISGHDNLYWYRRVMGKEIKFLLHFVKESKQDESGMPNNRFLAERTGGTYSTLKVQPAELEDSGVYFCASSLYRGRGDTQYFGPGTRLTVL.

Here the CDR3 reads CASSSGLVLDEQYF. In nucleotides, the CDR3 is TGTGCCAGTAGTTCCGGACTAGTGCTCGACGAGCAGTACTTC. J is TRBJ2-7 and V is TRBV19; 7 bases map to TRBD2. This CDR3 has 14 residues. Trimming cost V 5 bases and J 5 bases; bases outside gene matches: 9. Germline V gene lookup returns CDR1 LNHDA and CDR2 SQIVND (reference sequence).

This clone was seen a single time. V gene TRBV19 combines with J gene TRBJ1-2; no reliable D call. V dropped 3 bases and J dropped 3 bases, with 5 bases sitting between them. The germline V gene encodes CDR1 LNHDA and CDR2 SQIVND (reference sequence). The CDR3 loop spans 12 amino acids. The CDR3 DNA sequence: TGTGCCAGTAGTATTAGACACTATGGCTACACCTTC. Residues: CASSIRHYGYTF. Full variable domain (remainder filled in from reference TRBV19 and TRBJ1-2): DGGITQSPKYLFRKEGQNVTLSCEQNLNHDAMYWYRQDPGQGLRLIYYSQIVNDFQKGDIAEGYSVSREKKESFPLTVTSAQKNPTAFYLCASSIRHYGYTFGSGTRLTVV.

The rearrangement links TRBV5-4 to TRBJ2-1, with a possible D match to TRBD2 (5 bases). Germline loops: CDR1 SGHNT, CDR2 YYREEE (reference sequence). V was pared by 0 bases and J by 7 bases, with 11 bases between. The CDR3 runs 14 residues. CDR3 sequence reads: CASSLAGFGNEQFF. CDR3 nucleotide sequence: TGTGCCAGCAGCTTGGCGGGGTTCGGTAATGAGCAGTTCTTC.

The rearrangement joins TRBV15 to TRBJ2-1; 11 bases map to TRBD2. Germline V gene data show CDR1 as LNHNV and CDR2 as YYDKDF (reference sequence). This CDR3 region has 18 residues. The V and J ends lost 5 bases and 3 bases, in that order; junction bases with no gene match: 12. For the CDR3, the DNA is TGTGCCACCAGCGGATCCCGTTATACTAGCGGGAGCTACAATGAGCAGTTCTTC. It codes for CATSGSRYTSGSYNEQFF.

This chain joins TRBV6-5 and TRBJ1-2; 9 bases line up with TRBD1. This CDR3 has 16 amino acids. Germline V gives CDR1 MNHEY, CDR2 SVGAGI. Unmatched junction bases numbered 14, after V lost 4 bases and J lost 8 bases. CDR3 amino acids: CASSSPLGQGTRGYTF. The CDR3 DNA follows: TGTGCCAGCAGTTCCCCCCTTGGACAGGGGACAAGGGGCTACACCTTC.

The V call is TRBV5-1, the J call TRBJ1-2; the D gene is possibly TRBD1 (5 bases). The CDR3 runs 14 residues. Germline lookup yields CDR1 SGHRS and CDR2 YFSETQ. Trimming removed 0 bases at V and 4 bases at J, with 10 bases between. The CDR3, as DNA: TGCGCCAGCAGCTTGGCCGGGGGAATCTATGGCTACACCTTC. Protein sequence: CASSLAGGIYGYTF.

The chain carries TRBV6-7 and TRBJ1-1; 8 bases are a match to TRBD1. TRBV6-7 falls under the ORF class, with uncertain function. The CDR3 extends over 16 amino acids. V trimming: 4 bases; J trimming: 4 bases; junction bases outside the gene matches: 11. The CDR3 DNA sequence: TGTGCCAGCAGTTCCCCCAGGGGGCGGAGAGGCACTGAAGCTTTCTTT. It yields the protein CASSSPRGRRGTEAFF.

The rearrangement links TRBV18 to TRBJ2-5, with no clear D. V lost 1 base to trimming and J lost 3 bases, with 6 bases between them. CDR1 and CDR2 (germline): KGHSH, LQKENI. The length of the CDR3 is 13 residues. The chain's CDR3 is CASSPRLKETQYF. The CDR3, as DNA: TGTGCCAGCTCACCACGACTCAAAGAGACCCAGTACTTC.

The V call is TRBV7-8, the J call TRBJ2-7; D may be TRBD2 (6 bases). Germline V gene sequence: CDR1 SGHVS, CDR2 FQNEAQ. This CDR3 is built from 16 residues. The V and J ends lost 1 base and 1 base respectively, with 14 bases between them. The chain's CDR3 is CASSLGTASESYEQYF. CDR3 DNA: TGTGCCAGCAGCTTAGGTACGGCTAGCGAGTCCTACGAGCAGTACTTC.

The genes are TRBV29-1 and TRBJ2-7; 8 bases match TRBD2. The CDR3 contains 15 residues. CDR1 is SQVTM and CDR2 is ANQGSEA in the germline V gene. V lost 3 bases and J lost 3; bases outside the gene matches: 10. The DNA for the CDR3 is TGCAGCGTTGAGCTCCCGGGCGGGGGGTACTACGAGCAGTACTTC. Encoded protein: CSVELPGGGYYEQYF.

The CDR3 bases are TGTGCCAGCAGCGAGGGGGGTTCCTACAATGAGCAGTTCTTC. This translates into CASSEGGSYNEQFF. The chain has TRBV7-6 and TRBJ2-1, with D perhaps matching TRBD1 or TRBD2 (6 bases each). The CDR3 sequence is 14 residues long. V lost 5 bases and J lost 1, with 9 bases in between. Germline CDR1 reads SGHVS; CDR2 reads FNYEAQ.

The rearrangement links TRBV4-1 to TRBJ1-5, with 8 nucleotides matching TRBD1. Germline CDR1 reads MGHRA; CDR2 reads YSYEKL. Trimming at V came to 3 bases and at J to 0 bases, leaving 4 bases not matched to a gene. The CDR3 is 16 residues long. CDR3 in amino acids: CASSQVDRGSNQPQHF. For the CDR3, the DNA is TGCGCCAGCAGCCAGGTCGACAGGGGTAGCAATCAGCCCCAGCATTTT.

The chain links TRBV6-1 to TRBJ2-7, with TRBD1 matching 9 bases. CDR1 is MNHNS and CDR2 is SASEGT in the germline V gene. The CDR3 length is 16 residues. Germline trimming cut 2 bases from V and 5 bases from J; bases unmatched to any gene: 10. As DNA, the CDR3 is TGTGCCAGCAGTGAAAGCCTCGGACAGGGGTCCCACGAGCAGTACTTC. Residues: CASSESLGQGSHEQYF.

This chain joins TRBV9 and TRBJ2-7; the match to TRBD2 covers 13 bases. Germline trimming cut 1 base from V and 7 bases from J; bases unmatched to any gene: 5. This CDR3 spans 15 amino acids. CDR1 is SGDLS, CDR2 YYNGEE, per germline. The CDR3 spells CASSVTSGRASEQYF. The CDR3 DNA follows: TGTGCCAGCAGCGTAACTAGCGGGAGGGCCAGTGAGCAGTACTTC.

The chain joins TRBV5-1 to TRBJ2-1; TRBD2 might be the D (5 bases). Germline CDR1 and CDR2: SGHRS and YFSETQ. V was trimmed by 7 bases and J by 2 bases, leaving 13 bases between them. This CDR3 has 14 residues. The CDR3 spells CASAALATYNEQFF. The CDR3 bases are TGCGCCAGCGCGGCCTTAGCGACCTACAATGAGCAGTTCTTC.

The rearrangement links TRBV6-6 to TRBJ1-2; D unclear. V was clipped by 7 bases and J by 4 bases, with 16 bases between them. The CDR3 sequence is 14 residues long. From germline, CDR1 is MNHNY and CDR2 SVGAGI (reference sequence). The CDR3 region is CASKSWQASYGYTF. The CDR3 DNA reads as TGTGCCAGCAAATCATGGCAGGCTTCCTATGGCTACACCTTC.

This rearrangement joins TRBV9 to TRBJ2-1; no clear D. V lost 0 bases and J 0 bases, leaving 10 bases between the germline ends. The CDR3 contains 16 residues. From germline, CDR1 is SGDLS and CDR2 YYNGEE. Written as DNA, the CDR3 is TGTGCCAGCAGCGTAGCTGGGATACCCTCCTACAATGAGCAGTTCTTC. Amino acid sequence: CASSVAGIPSYNEQFF.

This chain joins TRBV19 and TRBJ1-2; 8 bases fit TRBD1. Germline V gene data show CDR1 as LNHDA and CDR2 as SQIVND (reference sequence). V shed 4 bases, J shed 5 bases, and the junction held 6 bases outside the gene matches. This CDR3 comprises 14 residues. The CDR3: CASSSRQGTYGYTF. CDR3 coding DNA: TGTGCCAGTAGTAGCAGACAGGGGACGTATGGCTACACCTTC.

V is TRBV19 and J is TRBJ1-1; unclear D gene. This CDR3 region has 13 residues. Germline V gives CDR1 LNHDA, CDR2 SQIVND (reference sequence). V lost 3 bases and J lost 1, with 6 bases in between. The chain's CDR3 is CASSIRQNTEAFF. The CDR3 bases are TGTGCCAGTAGTATTCGGCAGAACACTGAAGCTTTCTTT.